This TCR beta chain was sequenced during a study of T cells in localized non-small cell lung cancer. Study outcomes and limitations: A median of about 50 clones ranked among the top 100 in tumor appeared in adjacent lung.

Assay: immunoSEQ multiplex PCR; the TCRdb copy retains only in-frame clones and omits some. The table has nearly 15,000 clones, around 83% seen once. Details on this clone: Its antigen is unknown.

The input for sequencing was peripheral blood, taken before any cancer treatment. This clonotype was obtained from a woman aged 35-70 years with stage I lung adenocarcinoma.

DNA for the CDR3: TGTGCCATCAGTGAGTTCGAGGGGGTCATCGGTGAGCAGTTCTTC. It is translated as CAISEFEGVIGEQFF. This chain connects TRBV10-3 to TRBJ2-1; D is perhaps TRBD1 (6 bases). V lost 1 base, J lost 9 bases, and 16 bases lay in between. This CDR3 has 15 amino acids. The germline V gene has CDR1 ENHRY and CDR2 SYGVKD.